This T cell receptor beta chain was sequenced for a study of CD8+CD57+ T cells in acquired aplastic anemia. At least ten counts were recorded for this clonotype. The junction had 4 bases not matched to a gene; V was cut back by 3 bases and J by 6 bases. Germline V gives CDR1 MNHNS, CDR2 SASEGT. The CDR3 length is 14 residues. Investigators profiled TCR beta VDJ and CDR3 from genomic DNA template. In TCRdb, the reads were re-called with MiXCR into one record per CDR3 protein. This table has more than 150,000 distinct CDR3 sequences, nearly 50% appearing once. Previously, flow cytometry had revealed CD8+CD57+ cell expansion in the patients chosen for sequencing.

This receptor was identified in a human donor with aplastic anemia. The sample consisted of sorted CD4+, CD8+, or CD8+CD57+ T cells (not recorded which) from PBMCs. V and J are TRBV6-1 and TRBJ1-5; 8 bases agree with TRBD1. CDR3 protein: CASSDIDRGQPQHF. The CDR3 DNA follows: TGTGCCAGCAGTGACATAGACAGGGGTCAGCCCCAGCATTTT.